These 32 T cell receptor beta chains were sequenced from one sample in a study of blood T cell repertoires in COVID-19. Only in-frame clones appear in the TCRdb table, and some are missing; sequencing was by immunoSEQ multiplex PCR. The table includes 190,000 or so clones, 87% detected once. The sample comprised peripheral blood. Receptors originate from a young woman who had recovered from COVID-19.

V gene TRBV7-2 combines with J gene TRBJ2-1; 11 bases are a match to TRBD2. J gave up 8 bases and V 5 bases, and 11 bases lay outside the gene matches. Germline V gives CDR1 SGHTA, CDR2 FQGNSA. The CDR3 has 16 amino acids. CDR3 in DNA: TGTGCCAGCAGCCCCTGGGGTAGCGGGGGGGCGGATGAGCAGTTCTTC. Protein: CASSPWGSGGADEQFF.

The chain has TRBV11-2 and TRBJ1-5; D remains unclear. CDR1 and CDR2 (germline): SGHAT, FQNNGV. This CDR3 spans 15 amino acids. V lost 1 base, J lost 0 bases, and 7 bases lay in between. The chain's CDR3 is CASSLGQYSNQPQHF. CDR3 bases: TGTGCCAGCAGCTTAGGGCAGTATAGCAATCAGCCCCAGCATTTT.

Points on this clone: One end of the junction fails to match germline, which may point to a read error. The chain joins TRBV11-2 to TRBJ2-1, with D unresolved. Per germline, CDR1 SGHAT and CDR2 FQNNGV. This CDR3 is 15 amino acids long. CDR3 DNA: TGTGCCAGCAGCTTGAGTCTGAGCTCCAACAATGAGCAGTTCTTC. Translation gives CASSLSLSSNNEQFF. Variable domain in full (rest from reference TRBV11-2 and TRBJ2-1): EAGVAQSPRYKIIEKRQSVAFWCNPISGHATLYWYQQILGQGPKLLIQFQNNGVVDDSQLPKDRFSAERLKGVDSTLKIQPAKLEDSAVYLCASSLSLSSNNEQFFGPGTRLTVL.

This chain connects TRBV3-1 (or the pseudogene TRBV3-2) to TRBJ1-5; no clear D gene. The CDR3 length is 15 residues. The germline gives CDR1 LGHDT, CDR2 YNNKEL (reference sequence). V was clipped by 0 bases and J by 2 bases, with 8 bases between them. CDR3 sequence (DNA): TGTGCCAGCAGCCAAGATGGCAGTGGCAATCAGCCCCAGCATTTT. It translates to CASSQDGSGNQPQHF.

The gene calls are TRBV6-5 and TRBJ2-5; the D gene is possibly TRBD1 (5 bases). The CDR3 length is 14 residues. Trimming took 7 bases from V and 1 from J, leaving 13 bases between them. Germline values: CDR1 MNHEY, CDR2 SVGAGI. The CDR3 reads CASKLGRGQETQYF. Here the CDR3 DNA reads TGTGCCAGCAAGCTGGGAAGGGGCCAAGAGACCCAGTACTTC.

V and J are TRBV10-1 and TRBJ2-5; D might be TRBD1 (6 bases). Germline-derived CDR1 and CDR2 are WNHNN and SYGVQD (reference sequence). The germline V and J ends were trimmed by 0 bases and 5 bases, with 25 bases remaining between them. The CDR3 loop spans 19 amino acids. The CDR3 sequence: CASSESCWDTYKESETQYF. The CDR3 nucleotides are TGCGCCAGCAGTGAGTCGTGCTGGGACACATACAAAGAGTCGGAGACCCAGTACTTC.

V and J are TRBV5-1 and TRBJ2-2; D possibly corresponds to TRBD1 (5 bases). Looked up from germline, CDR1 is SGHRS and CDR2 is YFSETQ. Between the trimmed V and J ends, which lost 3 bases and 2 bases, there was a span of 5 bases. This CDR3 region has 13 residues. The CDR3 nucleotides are TGCGCCAGCAGCTGGACAAACACCGGGGAGCTGTTTTTT. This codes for CASSWTNTGELFF. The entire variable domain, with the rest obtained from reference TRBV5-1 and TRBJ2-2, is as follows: KAGVTQTPRYLIKTRGQQVTLSCSPISGHRSVSWYQQTPGQGLQFLFEYFSETQRNKGNFPGRFSGRQFSNSRSEMNVSTLELGDSALYLCASSWTNTGELFFGEGSRLTVL.

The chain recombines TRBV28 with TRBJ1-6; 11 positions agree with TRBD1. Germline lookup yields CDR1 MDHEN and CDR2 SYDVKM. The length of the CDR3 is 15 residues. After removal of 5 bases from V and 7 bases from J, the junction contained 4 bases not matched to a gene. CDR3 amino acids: CASSLGDRGNSPLHF. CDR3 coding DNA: TGTGCCAGCAGTCTCGGGGACAGGGGGAATTCACCCCTCCACTTT.

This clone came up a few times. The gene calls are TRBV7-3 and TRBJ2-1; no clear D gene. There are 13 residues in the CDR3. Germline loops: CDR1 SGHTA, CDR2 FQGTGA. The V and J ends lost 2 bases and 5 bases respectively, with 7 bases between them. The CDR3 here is CASSLVQNNEQFF. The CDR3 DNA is TGTGCCAGCAGCTTAGTTCAGAACAATGAGCAGTTCTTC. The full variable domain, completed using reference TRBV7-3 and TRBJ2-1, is GAGVSQTPSNKVTEKGKYVELRCDPISGHTALYWYRQSLGQGPEFLIYFQGTGAADDSGLPNDRFFAVRPEGSVSTLKIQRTERGDSAVYLCASSLVQNNEQFFGPGTRLTVL.

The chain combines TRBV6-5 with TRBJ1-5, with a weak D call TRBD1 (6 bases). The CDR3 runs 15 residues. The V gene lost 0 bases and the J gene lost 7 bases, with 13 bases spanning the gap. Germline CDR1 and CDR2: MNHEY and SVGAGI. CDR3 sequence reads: CASSYSGTGIQPQHF. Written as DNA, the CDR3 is TGTGCCAGCAGTTACTCGGGAACAGGGATCCAGCCCCAGCATTTT.

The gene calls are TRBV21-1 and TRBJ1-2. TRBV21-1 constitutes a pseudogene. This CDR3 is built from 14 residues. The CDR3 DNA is TGTGCCAGCATCAAGGGTGTAGCCCCTTATGGCTACACCTTC. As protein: CASIKGVAPYGYTF.

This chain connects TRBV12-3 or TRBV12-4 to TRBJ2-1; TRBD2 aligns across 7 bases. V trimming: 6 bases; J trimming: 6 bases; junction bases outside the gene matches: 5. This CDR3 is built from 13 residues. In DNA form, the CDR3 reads TGTGCCAGCAGCTTACTAGCGTTCAATGAGCAGTTCTTC. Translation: CASSLLAFNEQFF.

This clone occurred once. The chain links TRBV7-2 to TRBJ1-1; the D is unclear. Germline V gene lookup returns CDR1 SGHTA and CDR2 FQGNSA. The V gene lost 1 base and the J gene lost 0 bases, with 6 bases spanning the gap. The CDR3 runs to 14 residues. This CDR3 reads CASSLGTMNTEAFF. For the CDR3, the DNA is TGTGCCAGCAGCTTAGGGACTATGAACACTGAAGCTTTCTTT.

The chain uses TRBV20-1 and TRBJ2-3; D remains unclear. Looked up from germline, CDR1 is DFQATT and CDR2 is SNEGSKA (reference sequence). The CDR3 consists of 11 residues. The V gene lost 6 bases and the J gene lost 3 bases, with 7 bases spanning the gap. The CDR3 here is CSASLTDTQYF. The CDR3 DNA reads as TGCAGTGCCAGTCTTACAGATACGCAGTATTTT.

The CDR3: CATSRERGFGYTF. The DNA of the CDR3 is TGTGCCACCAGCAGAGAAAGAGGGTTCGGCTACACCTTC. The V gene is TRBV15, the J gene TRBJ1-2, with no clear D. The CDR3 totals 13 residues. Germline V lookup: CDR1 LNHNV, CDR2 YYDKDF (reference sequence). With 0 bases removed from V and 8 bases from J, the gap between germline ends came to 10 bases.

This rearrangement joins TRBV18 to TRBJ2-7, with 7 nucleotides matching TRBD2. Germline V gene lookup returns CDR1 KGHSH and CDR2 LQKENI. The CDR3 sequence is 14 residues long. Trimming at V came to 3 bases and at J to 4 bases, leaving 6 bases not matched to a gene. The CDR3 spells CASSPGGLPYEQYV. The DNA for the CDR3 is TGTGCCAGCTCACCGGGAGGGCTCCCGTACGAGCAGTACGTC.

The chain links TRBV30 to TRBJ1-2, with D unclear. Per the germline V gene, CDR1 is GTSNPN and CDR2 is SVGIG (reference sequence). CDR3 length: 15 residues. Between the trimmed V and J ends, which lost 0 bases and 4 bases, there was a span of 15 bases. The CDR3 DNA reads TGTGCCTGGAGTGTAGGCCACGGTGGCGGCTATGGCTACACCTTC. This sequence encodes CAWSVGHGGGYGYTF.

The CDR3 DNA reads TGTGCCAGTAGTATTACGGGATCCCAAGAGACCCAGTACTTC. As protein: CASSITGSQETQYF. The chain carries TRBV19 and TRBJ2-5, with D maybe TRBD2 (5 bases). The V gene lost 3 bases and the J gene lost 1 base, with 9 bases spanning the gap. The CDR3 is made up of 14 amino acids. The germline CDR1 and CDR2 sequences are LNHDA and SQIVND (reference sequence).

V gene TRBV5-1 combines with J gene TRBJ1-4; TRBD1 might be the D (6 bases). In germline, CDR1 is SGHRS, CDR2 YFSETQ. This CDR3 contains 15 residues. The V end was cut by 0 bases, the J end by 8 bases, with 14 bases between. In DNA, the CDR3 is TGCGCCAGCAGCTTGGATCAGGGGTTAGAGGAAAAACTGTTTTTT. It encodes CASSLDQGLEEKLFF.

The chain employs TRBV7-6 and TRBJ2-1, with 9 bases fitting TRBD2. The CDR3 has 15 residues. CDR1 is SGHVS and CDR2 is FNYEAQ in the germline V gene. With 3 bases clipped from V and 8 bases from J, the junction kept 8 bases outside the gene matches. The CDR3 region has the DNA TGTGCCAGCAGCTTGTCGGGACTAGCCAACCATGAGCAGTTCTTC. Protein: CASSLSGLANHEQFF.

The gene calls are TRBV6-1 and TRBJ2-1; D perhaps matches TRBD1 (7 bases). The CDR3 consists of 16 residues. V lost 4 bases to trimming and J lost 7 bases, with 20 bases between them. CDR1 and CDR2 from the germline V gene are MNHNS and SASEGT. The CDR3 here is CASSVRRRGRWNEQFF. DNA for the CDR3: TGTGCCAGCAGTGTGAGGAGGAGGGGGCGATGGAATGAGCAGTTCTTC.

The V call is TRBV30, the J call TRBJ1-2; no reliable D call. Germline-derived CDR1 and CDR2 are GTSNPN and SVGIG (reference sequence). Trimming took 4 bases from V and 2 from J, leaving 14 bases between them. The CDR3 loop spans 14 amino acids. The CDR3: CAWKSRVRNYGYTF. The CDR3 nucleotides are TGTGCCTGGAAGAGCCGGGTCCGGAACTATGGCTACACCTTC.

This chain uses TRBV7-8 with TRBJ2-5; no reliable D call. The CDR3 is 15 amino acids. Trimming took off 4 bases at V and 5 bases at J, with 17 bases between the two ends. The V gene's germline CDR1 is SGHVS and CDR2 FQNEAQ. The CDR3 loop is CASSSSRFLGETQYF. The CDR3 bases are TGTGCCAGCAGCTCATCCCGATTCCTCGGGGAGACCCAGTACTTC.

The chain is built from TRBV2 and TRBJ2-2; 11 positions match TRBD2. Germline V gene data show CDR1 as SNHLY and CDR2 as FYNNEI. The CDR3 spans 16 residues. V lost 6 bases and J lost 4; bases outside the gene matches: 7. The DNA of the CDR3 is TGTGCCAGCAGCGCCCCTAGCGGGGGGCTCACCGGGGAGCTGTTTTTT. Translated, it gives CASSAPSGGLTGELFF.

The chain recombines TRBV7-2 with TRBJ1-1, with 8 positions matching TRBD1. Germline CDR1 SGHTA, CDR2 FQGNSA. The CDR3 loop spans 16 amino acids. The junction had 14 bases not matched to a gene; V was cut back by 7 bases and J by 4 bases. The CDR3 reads CASTHLYTGGATEAFF. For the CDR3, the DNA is TGTGCCAGCACCCACCTATATACAGGGGGGGCCACTGAAGCTTTCTTT.

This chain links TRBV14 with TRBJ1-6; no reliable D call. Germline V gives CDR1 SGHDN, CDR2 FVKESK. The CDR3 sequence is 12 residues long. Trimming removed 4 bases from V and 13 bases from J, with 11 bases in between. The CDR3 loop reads CASSPLLEPLHF. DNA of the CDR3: TGTGCCAGCAGCCCCCTTTTGGAGCCCCTCCACTTT.

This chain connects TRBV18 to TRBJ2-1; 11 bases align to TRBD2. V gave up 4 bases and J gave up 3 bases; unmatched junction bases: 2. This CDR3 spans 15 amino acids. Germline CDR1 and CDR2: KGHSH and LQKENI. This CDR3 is CASSLTSGNYNEQFF. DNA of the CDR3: TGTGCCAGCTCACTGACTAGCGGGAACTACAATGAGCAGTTCTTC.

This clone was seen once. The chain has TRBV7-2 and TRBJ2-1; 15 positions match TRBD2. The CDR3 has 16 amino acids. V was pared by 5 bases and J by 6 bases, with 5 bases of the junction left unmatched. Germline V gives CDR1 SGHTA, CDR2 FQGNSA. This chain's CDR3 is CASSPWTSGRVNEQFF. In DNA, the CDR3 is TGTGCCAGCAGCCCGTGGACTAGCGGGAGGGTCAATGAGCAGTTCTTC.

CDR3 sequence: CASSGLAGALNTGELFF. In nucleotides, the CDR3 is TGCGCCAGCAGTGGACTAGCGGGGGCCCTGAACACCGGGGAGCTGTTTTTT. V and J are TRBV5-1 and TRBJ2-2; TRBD2 matches at 13 bases. After removal of 5 bases from V and 1 base from J, the junction contained 5 bases not matched to a gene. Looked up from germline, CDR1 is SGHRS and CDR2 is YFSETQ. The CDR3 runs to 17 residues.

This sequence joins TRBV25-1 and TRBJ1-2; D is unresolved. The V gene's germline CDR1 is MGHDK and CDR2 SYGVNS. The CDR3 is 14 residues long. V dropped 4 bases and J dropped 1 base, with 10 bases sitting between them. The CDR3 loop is CASSAPEGNYGYTF. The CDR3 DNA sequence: TGTGCCAGCAGTGCCCCAGAGGGTAACTATGGCTACACCTTC.

This CDR3 reads CATSRVPGPRSSYEQYF. CDR3 nucleotide sequence: TGTGCCACCAGCAGAGTCCCAGGGCCGCGCAGCTCCTACGAGCAGTACTTC. The chain uses TRBV15 and TRBJ2-7, with D perhaps TRBD1 (5 bases). The CDR3 totals 17 residues. Germline values: CDR1 LNHNV, CDR2 YYDKDF (reference sequence). Trimming removed 1 base at V and 0 bases at J, with 16 bases between.

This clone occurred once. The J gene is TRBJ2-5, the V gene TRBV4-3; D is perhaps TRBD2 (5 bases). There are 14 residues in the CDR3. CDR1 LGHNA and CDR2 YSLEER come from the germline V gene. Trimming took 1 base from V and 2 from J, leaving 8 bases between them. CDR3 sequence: CASSQAGGQETQYF. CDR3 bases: TGCGCCAGCAGCCAAGCAGGAGGTCAAGAGACCCAGTACTTC.